This is a list of T cell receptor beta chains from one sample in a study of blood T cell repertoires in COVID-19. The table came from immunoSEQ multiplex PCR; TCRdb's copy has only in-frame clones and leaves some out. The repertoire holds over 95,000 clones, with around 79% as singletons. Sequenced input: peripheral blood. All receptors derive from a woman of 80 years or more with active or convalescent COVID-19. Each CDR3 is given with its conserved first and last residue.

TRBJ2-5 | TRBV10-3 | CAISDRVQETQYF
TRBJ1-2 | TRBV19 | CASSRTASYGYTF
TRBJ2-7 | TRBV7-2 | CASSLTAGAGEQYF
TRBJ2-1 | TRBV11-2 | CASSLAAGGWGNEQFF
TRBJ2-5 | TRBV29-1 | CSVEGGRRSQETQYF
TRBJ1-2 | TRBV12-3/TRBV12-4 | CASSSGVGYGYTF
TRBJ2-5 | TRBV29-1 | CSVQNSRNRQETQYF
TRBJ2-3 | TRBV7-8 | CASSLDGPLDTQYF
TRBJ2-7 | TRBV18 | CASSPSTTTYEQYF
TRBJ1-1 | TRBV2 | CASAQGTEAFF
TRBJ1-3 | TRBV9 | CASSGRQGRSGNTIYF
TRBJ2-1 | TRBV10-3 | CAISERESYNEQFF
TRBJ2-7 | TRBV6-1 | CASSEAGQGDDEQYF
TRBJ2-7 | TRBV27 | CASSQTGLAGTYEQYF
TRBJ2-2 | TRBV6-2/TRBV6-3 | CASSRLAGNTGELFF
TRBJ2-1 | TRBV7-8 | CASRDRDYEQFF
TRBJ2-2 | TRBV5-6 | CASSRWQGGSTGELFF
TRBJ2-4 | TRBV4-2 | CASSQVGLAGASIQYF
TRBJ1-1 | TRBV15 | CATSRLRGYTEAFF
TRBJ1-5 | TRBV6-2/TRBV6-3 | CASSYSRAGGGQPQHF
TRBJ1-1 | TRBV12-3/TRBV12-4 | CASINRRNTEAFF
TRBJ2-7 | TRBV20-1 | CSATIRYEQYF
TRBJ1-6 | TRBV28 | CASRYSNSPLHF
TRBJ2-3 | TRBV28 | CASSLLAGVGDTQYF
TRBJ1-2 | TRBV2 | CASRDGTGPLYGYTF
TRBJ2-5 | TRBV2 | CASSDLTGRMTQYF
TRBJ1-6 | TRBV4-3 | CASSQYRGTKYSPLHF
TRBJ1-1 | TRBV29-1 | CSGRGIGREAFF
TRBJ2-1 | TRBV10-3 | CAISESIRDRYNEQFF
TRBJ2-1 | TRBV9 | CASSVRGSEYNEQFF
TRBJ1-2 | TRBV19 | CASNRGRAAYTF
TRBJ2-7 | TRBV7-2 | CASSLGTSGRYEQYF
TRBJ2-7 | TRBV12-3/TRBV12-4 | CASRVEGPYEQYF
TRBJ2-7 | TRBV7-9 | CATAGGPPYEQYF
TRBJ2-5 | TRBV24-1 | CATSSGAGRETQYF
TRBJ2-7 | TRBV29-1 | CSGGTSGRSYEQYF
TRBJ2-1 | TRBV28 | CASSLPLFNEQFF
TRBJ2-7 | TRBV27 | CASSFGLAVFEQYF
TRBJ2-1 | TRBV21-1 | CASSNEAEKIF
TRBJ1-2 | TRBV19 | CASSLDRASVYTF
TRBJ2-3 | TRBV20-1 | CSASRGFPTDTQYF
TRBJ2-5 | TRBV10-3 | CAIKGDRGETQYF
TRBJ2-3 | TRBV7-2 | CASSVAGGIDTQYF
TRBJ2-7 | TRBV5-4 | CASSLGGQSSYEQYF